A single sample gave rise to the 14 T cell receptor beta chains below, sequenced in a study of a mutant IDH1 vaccine in newly diagnosed glioma. Clones were read by immunoSEQ multiplex PCR, and TCRdb kept only the in-frame ones, dropping some. This sample has around 40,000 clones, with 84% found just once. No antigens are known for them. Time point specified: week 11, during vaccination. Alongside topical imiquimod, each dose of vaccine comprised 300 ug of mutant IDH1 20-mer peptide. This specimen consisted of PBMCs, obtained from a glioma patient whose treatment included an IDH1 peptide vaccine. The receptors were sampled from a man aged 35 to 55 with glioma.

This clone has just one count. The genes are TRBV20-1 and TRBJ2-4; perhaps TRBD2 as D (6 bases). This CDR3 contains 11 residues. The V end lost 1 base, the J end lost 14 bases, and 12 bases lay between the germline ends. Germline V gene sequence: CDR1 DFQATT, CDR2 SNEGSKA (reference sequence). The CDR3: CSARVGGRKYF. The CDR3 region has the DNA TGCAGTGCTAGAGTGGGGGGTCGGAAGTACTTC.

This chain links TRBV14 with TRBJ1-3; a possible D gene is TRBD1 (5 bases). CDR1 is SGHDN, CDR2 FVKESK, per germline. The length of the CDR3 is 19 residues. Between the trimmed V and J ends, which lost 2 bases and 0 bases, there was a span of 20 bases. The CDR3 loop is CASSQFVVPGRGSGNTIYF. As DNA, the CDR3 is TGTGCCAGCAGCCAATTTGTGGTCCCAGGGAGGGGCTCTGGAAACACCATATATTTT.

V gene TRBV12-2 combines with J gene TRBJ2-5; whether TRBD1, the table's D call, matches the DNA was not checked. TRBV12-2 is noted as a pseudogene. The CDR3 is made up of 16 amino acids. The CDR3 sequence: CASRLYRVVLEETQYF. CDR3 nucleotides: TGTGCAAGTCGCTTGTACAGGGTGGTTCTCGAAGAGACCCAGTACTTC.

V gene TRBV9 combines with J gene TRBJ2-7; tentative D call: TRBD1 (5 bases). CDR1 is SGDLS and CDR2 is YYNGEE in the germline V gene. This CDR3 has 11 amino acids. V was clipped by 4 bases and J by 3 bases, with 5 bases between them. The CDR3 spells CASSTGYEQYF. The CDR3 DNA sequence: TGTGCCAGCAGCACAGGCTACGAGCAGTACTTC.

The rearrangement uses TRBV27 and TRBJ2-1, with unresolved D. CDR1 MNHEY and CDR2 SMNVEV come from the germline V gene (reference sequence). The length of the CDR3 is 17 residues. With 5 bases removed from V and 5 bases from J, the gap between germline ends came to 22 bases. The CDR3 region has the DNA TGTGCCAGCAGTGAGGTCGGTCTCCCTATTGGAAACAATGAGCAGTTCTTC. This translates into CASSEVGLPIGNNEQFF.

The chain is built from TRBV18 and TRBJ1-2, with TRBD1 matching 7 bases. The CDR3 spans 17 residues. V shed 0 bases, J shed 4 bases, and the junction held 11 bases outside the gene matches. Germline CDR1 and CDR2: KGHSH and LQKENI. The CDR3: CASSPPGQRHDSYGYTF. The CDR3, as DNA: TGTGCCAGCTCACCACCGGGACAGAGACATGATAGCTATGGCTACACCTTC. The variable domain in full, with the rest retrieved from reference TRBV18 and TRBJ1-2, is NAGVMQNPRHLVRRRGQEARLRCSPMKGHSHVYWYRQLPEEGLKFMVYLQKENIIDESGMPKERFSAEFPKEGPSILRIQQVVRGDSAAYFCASSPPGQRHDSYGYTFGSGTRLTVV.

The V and J genes are TRBV29-1 and TRBJ2-5; TRBD1 matches 7 bases. V was pared by 1 base and J by 1 base, with 3 bases of the junction left unmatched. The CDR3 contains 14 residues. The germline gives CDR1 SQVTM, CDR2 ANQGSEA. The CDR3 DNA reads TGCAGCGTTGAAGGGGGGACAGTCCAAGAGACCCAGTACTTC. It codes for CSVEGGTVQETQYF.

The table lists this clone with a count of one. One junction end disagrees with the germline gene, perhaps due to a read error. This chain joins TRBV7-8 and TRBJ2-7; perhaps TRBD2 as D (6 bases). CDR3 size: 11 residues. Germline CDR1 reads SGHVS; CDR2 reads FQNEAQ. CDR3 in DNA: TGTGCCAGCAGCTCTCCCGGGAGCAAATGTTTC. Translation: CASSSPGSKCF.

The V call is TRBV4-2, the J call TRBJ2-1, with 7 bases that match TRBD2. Germline values: CDR1 LGHNA, CDR2 YNFKEQ. The V and J ends lost 1 base and 1 base, in that order; junction bases with no gene match: 4. The CDR3 has 16 residues. The CDR3 DNA is TGTGCCAGCAGCCAAGGGTCTAGCGGATCCTACAATGAGCAGTTCTTC. Translating gives CASSQGSSGSYNEQFF.

The chain carries TRBV6-4 and TRBJ1-2; possible D gene TRBD1, 6 bases. V was trimmed by 6 bases and J by 1 base, leaving 15 bases between them. The CDR3 totals 15 residues. Germline V gives CDR1 MRHNA, CDR2 SNTAGT. The CDR3 loop is CASRLRDNNNYGYTF. CDR3 bases: TGTGCCAGCAGGCTCCGGGACAACAATAACTATGGCTACACCTTC.

This chain connects TRBV6-5 to TRBJ2-2; D ambiguous. Germline assignment: CDR1 MNHEY and CDR2 SVGAGI. The CDR3 is 11 amino acids. V dropped 3 bases and J dropped 8 bases, with 4 bases sitting between them. Here the CDR3 reads CASSYFGELFF. For the CDR3, the DNA is TGTGCCAGCAGTTATTTTGGGGAGCTGTTTTTT.

The V and J genes are TRBV7-6 and TRBJ1-5, with D possibly matching TRBD1 (6 bases). V lost 1 base, J lost 6 bases, and 16 bases lay in between. Germline CDR1 and CDR2: SGHVS and FNYEAQ. The CDR3 covers 16 residues. The CDR3 region has the DNA TGTGCCAGCAGCTTAGAGGGGGGGGGCATGGGTCAGCCCCAGCATTTT. Translated: CASSLEGGGMGQPQHF.

The chain couples TRBV13 to TRBJ2-5; D perhaps matches TRBD2 (5 bases). This CDR3 region has 13 residues. From germline, CDR1 is PRHDT and CDR2 FYEKMQ (reference sequence). Trimming removed 0 bases at V and 7 bases at J, with 9 bases between. CDR3 residues: CASSLGLSGTQYF. CDR3 DNA sequence: TGTGCCAGCAGCTTAGGCCTAAGCGGGACCCAGTACTTC. Filled out from reference TRBV13 and TRBJ2-5, the complete variable domain reads AAGVIQSPRHLIKEKRETATLKCYPIPRHDTVYWYQQGPGQDPQFLISFYEKMQSDKGSIPDRFSAQQFSDYHSELNMSSLELGDSALYFCASSLGLSGTQYFGPGTRLLVL.

V and J are TRBV19 and TRBJ1-5; D gene uncertain. Per germline, CDR1 LNHDA and CDR2 SQIVND (reference sequence). The CDR3 runs to 14 residues. Trimming left V 3 bases short and J 4 bases short, with 10 bases between. Here the CDR3 DNA reads TGTGCCAGTAGTATGTCCCTAGGGAATCAGCCCCAGCATTTT. Its protein is CASSMSLGNQPQHF.